The 11 T cell receptor beta chains presented below share a single source sample, sequenced in a study of blood T cell repertoires in COVID-19. Here immunoSEQ multiplex PCR was the method, and the copy in TCRdb shows in-frame clones only, minus some. The table has roughly 300,000 clones, over 70% seen once. Sequencing used peripheral blood. These receptors were collected from a woman aged 45-60 years with acute or convalescent COVID-19.

This clone has just one count. This sequence joins TRBV3-1 (or the pseudogene TRBV3-2) and TRBJ1-4; D ambiguous. The CDR3 is made up of 14 amino acids. The V gene lost 8 bases and the J gene lost 5 bases, with 15 bases spanning the gap. CDR1 LGHDT and CDR2 YNNKEL come from the germline V gene (reference sequence). The DNA of the CDR3 is TGTGCCAGCGCCCCTTGGGGAGAGAATGAAAAACTGTTTTTT. Its translation: CASAPWGENEKLFF.

The gene calls are TRBV7-3 and TRBJ2-1; D is possibly TRBD2 (5 bases). Trimming removed 4 bases at V and 0 bases at J, with 13 bases between. CDR3 length equals 16 residues. The germline V gene encodes CDR1 SGHTA and CDR2 FQGTGA. CDR3 DNA sequence: TGTGCCAGCAGCTCGAGCGGAGCCGGCTCCTACAATGAGCAGTTCTTC. It is translated as CASSSSGAGSYNEQFF. The complete variable domain, with remaining parts taken from reference TRBV7-3 and TRBJ2-1, reads GAGVSQTPSNKVTEKGKYVELRCDPISGHTALYWYRQSLGQGPEFLIYFQGTGAADDSGLPNDRFFAVRPEGSVSTLKIQRTERGDSAVYLCASSSSGAGSYNEQFFGPGTRLTVL.

This clone was recorded a few times. J is TRBJ2-7 and V is TRBV6-5, with a tentative D call TRBD1 (6 bases). There are 13 residues in the CDR3. V was cut by 6 bases and J by 4 bases, with 13 bases left in between. Germline values: CDR1 MNHEY, CDR2 SVGAGI. The CDR3 region has the DNA TGTGCCAGCAGATGGGGGCAGGAGTACGAGCAGTACGTC. Amino acid sequence: CASRWGQEYEQYV.

The sample holds a few counts of this clone. This chain uses TRBV19 with TRBJ1-1; possible D gene TRBD1, 5 bases. In germline, CDR1 is LNHDA, CDR2 SQIVND (reference sequence). The CDR3 has 15 amino acids. V lost 4 bases and J lost 0, with 12 bases in between. The CDR3 protein is CASSSQGNMNTEAFF. Written as DNA, the CDR3 is TGTGCCAGTAGTAGCCAGGGTAACATGAACACTGAAGCTTTCTTT.

The genes are TRBV27 and TRBJ1-4; D not resolved. Trimming took 0 bases from V and 6 from J, leaving 11 bases between them. The germline gives CDR1 MNHEY, CDR2 SMNVEV (reference sequence). The CDR3 consists of 15 residues. The CDR3 here is CASSLSYPVDEKLFF. The CDR3 nucleotides are TGTGCCAGCAGTTTATCGTACCCGGTGGATGAAAAACTGTTTTTT.

As DNA, the CDR3 is TGTGCCAGCAGCGTAGATGGCGGGAGGAACACCGGGGAGCTGTTTTTT. Translation: CASSVDGGRNTGELFF. V gene TRBV9 combines with J gene TRBJ2-2, with TRBD2 matching over 7 bases. Unmatched junction bases numbered 3, after V lost 0 bases and J lost 1 base. From germline, CDR1 is SGDLS and CDR2 YYNGEE. The CDR3 is 16 residues long.

V gene TRBV10-2 combines with J gene TRBJ1-2; 8 bases agree with TRBD1. The CDR3 totals 14 residues. The ends lost 7 bases at V and 1 base at J; junction bases unmatched: 5. Germline V gene sequence: CDR1 WSHSY, CDR2 SAAADI. CDR3 DNA sequence: TGCGCCAGCACCCCGACAGGGGATAACTATGGCTACACCTTC. Translating it yields CASTPTGDNYGYTF.

The chain carries TRBV18 and TRBJ2-1, with TRBD1 as a possible D gene (5 bases). V lost 10 bases and J lost 4, with 14 bases in between. This CDR3 spans 13 amino acids. CDR1 is KGHSH, CDR2 LQKENI, per germline. CDR3 nucleotides: TGTGCCACCTTAACAGGTCTGTACAATGAGCAGTTCTTC. It yields the protein CATLTGLYNEQFF.

The rearrangement joins TRBV10-3 to TRBJ1-4; D is uncertain. The CDR3 consists of 12 residues. Trimming removed 2 bases from V and 8 bases from J, with 6 bases in between. CDR1 ENHRY and CDR2 SYGVKD come from the germline V gene. CDR3 protein: CAISEGLEKLFF. Here the CDR3 DNA reads TGTGCCATCAGTGAGGGCCTGGAAAAACTGTTTTTT.

In this sample, this clone turned up a few times. V is TRBV18 and J is TRBJ1-6; no clear D gene. Germline V gene data show CDR1 as KGHSH and CDR2 as LQKENI. V was shortened by 2 bases and J by 10 bases, with 9 bases between the two germline ends. This CDR3 is built from 13 residues. This CDR3 reads CASSPAGSSPLHF. DNA of the CDR3: TGTGCCAGCTCACCAGCTGGGAGCTCACCCCTCCACTTT.

This clone was counted between two and nine times. The chain recombines TRBV4-1 with TRBJ2-3, with 9 positions matching TRBD1. V lost 3 bases to trimming and J lost 4 bases; unmatched junction nucleotides: 11. Per the germline V gene, CDR1 is MGHRA and CDR2 is YSYEKL. The CDR3 extends over 17 amino acids. The CDR3 DNA follows: TGCGCCAGCAGCCAGACAACCGGGACAGGGAATCCAGATACGCAGTATTTT. Translating it yields CASSQTTGTGNPDTQYF.